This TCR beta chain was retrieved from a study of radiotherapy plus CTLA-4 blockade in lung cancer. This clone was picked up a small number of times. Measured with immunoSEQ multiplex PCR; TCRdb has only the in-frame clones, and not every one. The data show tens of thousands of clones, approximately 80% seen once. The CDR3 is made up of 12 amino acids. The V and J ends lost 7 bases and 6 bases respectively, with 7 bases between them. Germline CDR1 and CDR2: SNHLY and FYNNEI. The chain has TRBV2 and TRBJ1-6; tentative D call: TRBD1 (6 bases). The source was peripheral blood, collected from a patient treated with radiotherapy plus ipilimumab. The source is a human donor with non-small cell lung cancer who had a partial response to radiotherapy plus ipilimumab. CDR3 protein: CASNRANSPLHF. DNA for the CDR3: TGTGCCAGCAACAGGGCTAATTCACCCCTCCACTTT.